This is a list of T cell receptor beta chains from one sample in a study of T cells in Graves' hyperthyroidism and ophthalmopathy. TCRdb passed the multiplex PCR reads through MiXCR, listing each CDR3 protein once. The sample carries 350,000 or so distinct CDR3 sequences, around 18% recorded once. Source material: blood. The receptor set was obtained from a woman aged 40 to 50 with Graves' ophthalmopathy. Both conserved end residues are part of each CDR3. Fields, in order: J gene, clone size, D gene, V gene, CDR3 protein, CDR3 DNA. The D gene is left open where the match is weak. Size tells how often a clone was seen (once, few, many) or the class of an expanded clone, and some rows leave it out.

TRBJ2-5 NA NA TRBV2 CASSERADQETQYF TGTGCCAGCAGTGAACGAGCAGACCAAGAGACCCAGTACTTC
TRBJ2-2 many TRBD1 TRBV10-1 CASRTGTGDTGELFF TGCGCCAGCAGGACCGGGACAGGGGACACCGGGGAGCTGTTTTTT
TRBJ2-7 many TRBD2 TRBV7-9 CASGTTSGRAYEQYF TGTGCCAGCGGAACGACTAGCGGGAGGGCGTACGAGCAGTACTTC
TRBJ1-2 many TRBD1 TRBV12-3/TRBV12-4 CASSSRDRTFGYTF TGTGCCAGCAGTTCCCGGGACAGGACCTTCGGCTACACCTTC
TRBJ2-6 many NA TRBV6-1 CASRGALAGANVLTF TGTGCCAGCCGGGGAGCTCTGGCTGGGGCCAACGTCCTGACTTTC
TRBJ1-2 many TRBD1 TRBV11-2 CASSRDPGQAPYGYTF TGTGCCAGCAGCCGCGATCCGGGACAGGCGCCCTATGGCTACACCTTC
TRBJ1-1 many NA TRBV12-3/TRBV12-4 CASGSTDSGNTEAFF TGTGCCAGCGGGTCAACGGACTCAGGGAACACTGAAGCTTTCTTT
TRBJ2-7 NA NA TRBV28 CASSDFRQGLYEQYF TGTGCCAGCTCCGACTTCCGGCAGGGGCTCTACGAGCAGTACTTC
TRBJ1-3 many NA TRBV27 CASSYQNPTGPIDGNTIYF TGTGCCAGCAGTTACCAAAACCCGACAGGACCCATAGATGGAAACACCATATATTTT
TRBJ2-7 many NA TRBV15 CATSRKEVSEQYF TGTGCCACCAGCAGGAAGGAGGTGAGCGAGCAGTACTTC
TRBJ2-7 many NA TRBV5-1 CASSLGQFSYEQYF TGCGCCAGCAGCTTGGGACAGTTCTCCTACGAGCAGTACTTC
TRBJ2-7 many TRBD2 TRBV7-9 CASSPLAGPTGEQYF TGTGCCAGCAGCCCTTTAGCGGGACCCACCGGGGAGCAGTACTTC
TRBJ2-5 many TRBD1 TRBV15 CATSSDGTGVLGKTQYF TGTGCCACCAGCAGCGACGGGACAGGGGTATTGGGAAAGACCCAGTACTTC
TRBJ2-7 NA NA TRBV12-5 CASGLVPGEQYF TGTGCTAGTGGTTTGGTACCGGGGGAGCAGTACTTC
TRBJ2-7 many TRBD2 TRBV10-3 CAISEGGLAGSSTNEQYF TGTGCCATCAGTGAAGGGGGACTAGCGGGATCCTCTACGAACGAGCAGTACTTC
TRBJ2-5 many NA TRBV14 CASSQDASVARSTQYF TGTGCCAGCAGCCAAGACGCGTCAGTCGCCCGGTCGACCCAGTACTTC
TRBJ2-7 many NA TRBV7-2 CASSLAANSYEQYF TGTGCCAGCAGCTTAGCCGCAAACTCCTACGAGCAGTACTTC
TRBJ1-1 many NA TRBV30 CALSGRGAFF TGTGCCTTGAGTGGGCGGGGTGCTTTCTTT
TRBJ1-5 NA TRBD1 TRBV19 CASGQGPNQPQHF TGTGCCAGCGGACAGGGCCCCAATCAGCCCCAGCATTTT
TRBJ1-1 NA TRBD1 TRBV28 CASSLITTATGRLGEAFF TGTGCCAGCAGTTTAATAACTACGGCGACAGGGCGCCTTGGTGAAGCTTTCTTT
TRBJ2-5 many NA TRBV20-1 CSAAPPSETQYF TGCAGTGCTGCCCCCCCTAGCGAGACCCAGTACTTC
TRBJ2-7 many NA TRBV30 CAWRANPGLHSYEQYF TGTGCCTGGAGAGCAAATCCGGGACTCCACTCCTACGAGCAGTACTTC
TRBJ1-5 many NA TRBV30 CAWSQGRFYQPQHF TGTGCCTGGAGTCAGGGCAGGTTCTATCAGCCCCAGCATTTT
TRBJ2-7 many NA TRBV6-1 CASSEVGLGSQYF TGTGCCAGCAGTGAAGTAGGATTGGGGAGCCAGTACTTC
TRBJ2-5 few TRBD2 TRBV6-2/TRBV6-3 CASSPGAGGPGTQYF TGTGCCAGCAGTCCCGGGGCGGGAGGGCCCGGGACCCAGTACTTC
TRBJ2-7 many NA TRBV7-9 CASSPDYTVYEQYF TGTGCCAGCAGCCCCGACTATACAGTCTACGAGCAGTACTTC
TRBJ1-2 many TRBD1 TRBV6-5 CASSKTGEGGYTF TGTGCCAGCAGCAAGACAGGGGAGGGTGGCTACACCTTC
TRBJ2-7 many NA TRBV11-1 CASSLGPGPPGYEQYF TGTGCCAGCAGTTTAGGGCCGGGACCGCCGGGCTACGAGCAGTACTTC
TRBJ2-4 many TRBD1 TRBV20-1 CSASDRGRLIAKNIQYF TGCAGTGCTAGTGACAGGGGACGATTGATAGCCAAAAACATTCAGTACTTC
TRBJ1-2 many NA TRBV11-2 CASSLDEAIYGYTF TGTGCCAGCAGCTTAGATGAGGCCATCTATGGCTACACCTTC
TRBJ2-2 few NA TRBV6-2/TRBV6-3 CASSFLGTPEVRAEELFF TGTGCCAGCAGTTTCTTGGGGACTCCCGAGGTTAGAGCCGAGGAGCTGTTTTTT
TRBJ2-1 few NA TRBV6-2/TRBV6-3 CASSYIYFQIRTNEQFF TGTGCCAGCAGTTACATTTATTTCCAGATACGTACGAATGAGCAGTTCTTC
TRBJ2-7 many NA TRBV7-9 CASSRNKGEQYF TGTGCCAGCAGCCGTAACAAGGGCGAGCAGTACTTC
TRBJ2-5 NA NA TRBV2 CASRRQANQETQYF TGTGCCAGCAGAAGACAGGCTAACCAAGAGACCCAGTACTTC
TRBJ1-1 many NA TRBV7-3 CASSLLGNAEAFF TGTGCCAGCAGCTTATTAGGGAACGCTGAAGCTTTCTTT
TRBJ2-5 many NA TRBV6-2/TRBV6-3 CASSYGSGLIQETQYF TGTGCCAGCAGTTACGGTAGCGGACTAATCCAAGAGACCCAGTACTTC
TRBJ2-2 many TRBD2 TRBV4-1 CASSQRGLAGVTNTGELFF TGCGCCAGCAGCCAACGGGGACTAGCGGGAGTAACGAACACCGGGGAGCTGTTTTTT
TRBJ1-1 many NA TRBV30 CACRRSTEAFF TGTGCCTGCCGCAGGTCCACTGAAGCTTTCTTT
TRBJ2-1 many TRBD2 TRBV28 CASTRLAGDLNEQFF TGTGCCAGCACCAGACTAGCGGGAGATCTCAATGAGCAGTTCTTC
TRBJ2-5 many TRBD2 TRBV7-2 CAGSPGLAGETQYF TGTGCCGGCAGCCCCGGGCTAGCGGGAGAGACCCAGTACTTC
TRBJ2-5 NA TRBD2 TRBV2 CASSEALRLAGETQYF TGTGCCAGCAGTGAAGCGTTGAGACTAGCGGGAGAGACCCAGTACTTC
TRBJ2-2 many TRBD1 TRBV7-7 CASSLGPDRGTGELFF TGTGCTAGCAGCTTGGGGCCGGACAGGGGGACCGGGGAGCTGTTTTTT
TRBJ2-6 many TRBD2 TRBV11-2 CASSLVGVAGSGANVLTF TGTGCCAGCAGCCTAGTAGGGGTAGCGGGCTCTGGGGCCAACGTCCTGACTTTC
TRBJ1-2 many NA TRBV19 CASSLETRYGYTF TGTGCCAGTAGCCTGGAGACTCGCTATGGCTACACCTTC
TRBJ2-4 NA TRBD1 TRBV5-1 CASTPGDRGDIQYF TGCGCCAGCACCCCCGGGGACAGGGGAGACATTCAGTACTTC
TRBJ1-2 many NA TRBV27 CASTDYVGQGNGYTF TGTGCCAGCACCGATTACGTCGGGCAGGGGAATGGCTACACCTTC
TRBJ2-7 many TRBD2 TRBV6-1 CASSPGGLGTYEQYF TGTGCCAGCAGCCCGGGGGGTCTAGGTACCTACGAGCAGTACTTC
TRBJ2-7 NA NA TRBV29-1 CSVVGAGREQSF TGCAGCGTTGTGGGGGCAGGGAGGGAGCAGTCCTTC
TRBJ2-2 many NA TRBV24-1 CATSSRTGRVGELFF TGTGCCACCAGCTCAAGGACAGGGAGGGTCGGGGAGCTGTTTTTT